This T cell receptor (beta chain) was obtained from a study of cytomegalovirus exposure and HLA in healthy donors. At the level of the study: Later analysis reported that the 120 or so validation repertoires shared the platform of the 650 to 700 first-cohort repertoires. Study-wide results and caveats: Rarity marked most TCR sequences, yet some public TCRs occurred in many donors.

Repertoires were generated with immunoSEQ multiplex PCR, while TCRdb's copy carries only in-frame clones and drops some. This sample has over 250,000 clones, with approximately 83% found just once. Note on this clone: Its antigen is unidentified.

Trimming cost V 5 bases and J 6 bases, with 19 bases left between them. The CDR3 is 15 residues long. The germline gives CDR1 SGHVT, CDR2 SQSDAQ. The sample taken for sequencing was PBMCs. This TCR was sampled from a woman under 30 in good health and CMV-seronegative. V is TRBV7-4 and J is TRBJ1-2; perhaps TRBD1 as D (6 bases). CDR3 region: CASSPPRHRANGYTF. For the CDR3, the DNA is TGTGCCAGCAGCCCTCCACGGCACAGGGCGAATGGCTACACCTTC.